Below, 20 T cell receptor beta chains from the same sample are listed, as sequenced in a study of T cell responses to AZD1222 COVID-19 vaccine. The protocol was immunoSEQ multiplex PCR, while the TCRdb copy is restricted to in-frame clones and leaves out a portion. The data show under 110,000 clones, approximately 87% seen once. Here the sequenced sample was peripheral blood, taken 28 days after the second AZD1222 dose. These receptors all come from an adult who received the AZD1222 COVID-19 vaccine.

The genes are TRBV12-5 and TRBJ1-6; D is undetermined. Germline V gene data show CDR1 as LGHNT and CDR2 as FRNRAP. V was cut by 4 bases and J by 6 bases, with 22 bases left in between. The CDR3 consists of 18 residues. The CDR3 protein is CASGSRAIGVAGNSPLHF. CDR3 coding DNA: TGTGCTAGTGGTTCCCGTGCGATCGGGGTGGCGGGTAATTCACCCCTCCACTTT.

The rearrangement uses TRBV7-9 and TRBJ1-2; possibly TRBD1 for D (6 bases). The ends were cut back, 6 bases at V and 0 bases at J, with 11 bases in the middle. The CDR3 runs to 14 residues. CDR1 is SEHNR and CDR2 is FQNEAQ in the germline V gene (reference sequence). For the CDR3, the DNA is TGTGCCAGCAGGCGACAGGAAGCTAACTATGGCTACACCTTC. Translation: CASRRQEANYGYTF.

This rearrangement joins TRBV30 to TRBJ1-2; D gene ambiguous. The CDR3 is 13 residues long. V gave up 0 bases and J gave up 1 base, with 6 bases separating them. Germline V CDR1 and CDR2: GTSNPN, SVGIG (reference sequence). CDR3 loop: CAWSVGLNYGYTF. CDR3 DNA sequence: TGTGCCTGGAGTGTAGGACTTAACTATGGCTACACCTTC.

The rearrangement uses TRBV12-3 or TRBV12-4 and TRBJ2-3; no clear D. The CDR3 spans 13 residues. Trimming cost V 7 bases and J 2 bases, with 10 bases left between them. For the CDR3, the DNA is TGTGCCAGCAAGGTCCCTATCACAGATACGCAGTATTTT. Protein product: CASKVPITDTQYF.

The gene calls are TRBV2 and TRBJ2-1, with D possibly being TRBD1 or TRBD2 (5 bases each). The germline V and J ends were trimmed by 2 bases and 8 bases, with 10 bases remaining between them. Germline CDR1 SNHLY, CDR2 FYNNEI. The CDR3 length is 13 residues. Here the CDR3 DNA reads TGTGCCAGCAGTGAATGGGGGTGGGATGAGCAGTTCTTC. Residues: CASSEWGWDEQFF.

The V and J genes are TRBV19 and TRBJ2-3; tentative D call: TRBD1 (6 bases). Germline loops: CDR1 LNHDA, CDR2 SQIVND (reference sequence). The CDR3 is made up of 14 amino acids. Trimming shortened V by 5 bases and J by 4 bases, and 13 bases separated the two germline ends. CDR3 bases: TGTGCCAGTAGTCTCACGACAGGACCAGATACGCAGTATTTT. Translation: CASSLTTGPDTQYF.

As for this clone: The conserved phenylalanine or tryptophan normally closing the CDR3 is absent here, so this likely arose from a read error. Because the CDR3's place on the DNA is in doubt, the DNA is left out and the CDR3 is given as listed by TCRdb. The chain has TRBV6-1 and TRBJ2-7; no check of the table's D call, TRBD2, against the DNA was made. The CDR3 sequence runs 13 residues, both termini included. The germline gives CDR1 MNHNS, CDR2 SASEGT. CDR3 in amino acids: CASSEGGRGASLL.

DNA of the CDR3: TGTGCCAGCAGTGAACTTGGCGCGCGGGGGGGCAAAGATACGCAGTATTTT. Its translation: CASSELGARGGKDTQYF. The chain employs TRBV25-1 and TRBJ2-3; 9 bases agree with TRBD2. CDR1 and CDR2 (germline): MGHDK, SYGVNS. V lost 2 bases to trimming and J lost 5 bases; unmatched junction nucleotides: 11. The CDR3 loop spans 17 amino acids.

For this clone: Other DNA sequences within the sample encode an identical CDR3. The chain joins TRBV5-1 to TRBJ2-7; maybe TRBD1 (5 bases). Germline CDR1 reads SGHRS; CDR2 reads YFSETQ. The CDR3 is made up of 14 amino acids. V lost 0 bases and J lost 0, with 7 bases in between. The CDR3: CASSLVGASYEQYF. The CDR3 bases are TGCGCCAGCAGCTTGGTTGGGGCCTCCTACGAGCAGTACTTC.

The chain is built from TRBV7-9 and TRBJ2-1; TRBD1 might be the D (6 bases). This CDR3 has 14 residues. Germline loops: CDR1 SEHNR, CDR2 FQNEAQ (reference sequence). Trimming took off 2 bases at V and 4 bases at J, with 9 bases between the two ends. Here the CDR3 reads CASSLRGGYNEQFF. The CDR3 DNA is TGTGCCAGCAGCTTAAGAGGGGGTTACAATGAGCAGTTCTTC. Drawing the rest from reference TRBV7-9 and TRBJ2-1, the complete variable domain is DTGVSQNPRHKITKRGQNVTFRCDPISEHNRLYWYRQTLGQGPEFLTYFQNEAQLEKSRLLSDRFSAERPKGSFSTLEIQRTEQGDSAMYLCASSLRGGYNEQFFGPGTRLTVL.

CDR3 coding DNA: TGCGCCAGCAGCTTGGAGGGGGGGCTACTAGCCAAAAACATTCAGTACTTC. Translation gives CASSLEGGLLAKNIQYF. V and J are TRBV5-1 and TRBJ2-4; a weak D match, TRBD2 (7 bases). The CDR3 has 17 amino acids. V lost 0 bases to trimming and J lost 0 bases, with 13 bases between them. Germline CDR1 SGHRS, CDR2 YFSETQ. The full variable domain, in which reference TRBV5-1 and TRBJ2-4 provide the parts outside the CDR3, is KAGVTQTPRYLIKTRGQQVTLSCSPISGHRSVSWYQQTPGQGLQFLFEYFSETQRNKGNFPGRFSGRQFSNSRSEMNVSTLELGDSALYLCASSLEGGLLAKNIQYFGAGTRLSVL.

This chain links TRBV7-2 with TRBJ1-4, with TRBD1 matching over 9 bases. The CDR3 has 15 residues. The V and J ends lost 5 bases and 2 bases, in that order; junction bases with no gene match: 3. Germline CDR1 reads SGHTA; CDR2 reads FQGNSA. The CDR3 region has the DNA TGTGCCAGCAGCGTACAGGGGGCGACTAATGAAAAACTGTTTTTT. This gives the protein CASSVQGATNEKLFF.

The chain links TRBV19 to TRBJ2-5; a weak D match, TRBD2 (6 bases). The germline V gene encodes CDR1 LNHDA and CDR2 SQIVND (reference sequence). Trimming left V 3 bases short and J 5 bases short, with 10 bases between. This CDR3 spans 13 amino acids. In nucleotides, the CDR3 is TGTGCCAGTAGTATCGGGGGTGGGGAGACCCAGTACTTC. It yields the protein CASSIGGGETQYF.

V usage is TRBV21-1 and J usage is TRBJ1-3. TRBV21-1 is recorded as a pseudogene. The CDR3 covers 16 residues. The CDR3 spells CASSTQRRGCGNTIYF. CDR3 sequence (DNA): TGTGCCAGCAGCACCCAACGCCGGGGCTGTGGAAACACCATATATTTT.

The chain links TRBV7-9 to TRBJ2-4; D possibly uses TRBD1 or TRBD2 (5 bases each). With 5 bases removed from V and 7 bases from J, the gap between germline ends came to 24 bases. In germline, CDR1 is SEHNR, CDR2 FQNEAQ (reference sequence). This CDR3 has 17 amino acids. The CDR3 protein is CASSPEGRGRPRNIQYF. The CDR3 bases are TGTGCCAGCAGCCCAGAAGGCCGGGGCAGACCGAGGAACATTCAGTACTTC.

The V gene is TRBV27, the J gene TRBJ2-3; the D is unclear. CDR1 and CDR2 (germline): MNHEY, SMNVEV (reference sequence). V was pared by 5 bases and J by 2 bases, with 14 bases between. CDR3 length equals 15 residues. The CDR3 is CASSLLSRSTDTQYF. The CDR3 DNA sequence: TGTGCCAGCAGTCTATTGAGCCGGTCCACAGATACGCAGTATTTT.

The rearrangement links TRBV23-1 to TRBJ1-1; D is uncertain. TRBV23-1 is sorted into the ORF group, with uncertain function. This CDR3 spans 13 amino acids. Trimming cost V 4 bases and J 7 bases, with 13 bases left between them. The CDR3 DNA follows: TGCGCCAGCAGTCGCCCCTCGGGAGGTGAAGCTTTCTTT. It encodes CASSRPSGGEAFF.

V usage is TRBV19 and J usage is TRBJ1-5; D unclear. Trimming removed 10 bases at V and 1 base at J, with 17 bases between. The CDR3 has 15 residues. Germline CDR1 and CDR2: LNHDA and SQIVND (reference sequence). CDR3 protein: CATKQSTGSNQPQHF. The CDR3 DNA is TGTGCCACAAAACAATCAACGGGGAGCAATCAGCCCCAGCATTTT.

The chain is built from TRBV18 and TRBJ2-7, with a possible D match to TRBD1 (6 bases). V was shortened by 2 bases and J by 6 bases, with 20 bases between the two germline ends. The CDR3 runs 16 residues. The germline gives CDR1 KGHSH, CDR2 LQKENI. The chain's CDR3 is CASSPGLAGQGGEQYF. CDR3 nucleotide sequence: TGTGCCAGCTCACCAGGTCTCGCAGGCCAAGGGGGCGAGCAGTACTTC.

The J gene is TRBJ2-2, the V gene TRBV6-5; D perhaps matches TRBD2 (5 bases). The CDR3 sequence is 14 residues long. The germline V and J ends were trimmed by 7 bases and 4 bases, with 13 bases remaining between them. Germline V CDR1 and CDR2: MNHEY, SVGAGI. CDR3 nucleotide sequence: TGTGCCAGCATCCCAGTTCGGGGCACCGGGGAGCTGTTTTTT. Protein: CASIPVRGTGELFF.